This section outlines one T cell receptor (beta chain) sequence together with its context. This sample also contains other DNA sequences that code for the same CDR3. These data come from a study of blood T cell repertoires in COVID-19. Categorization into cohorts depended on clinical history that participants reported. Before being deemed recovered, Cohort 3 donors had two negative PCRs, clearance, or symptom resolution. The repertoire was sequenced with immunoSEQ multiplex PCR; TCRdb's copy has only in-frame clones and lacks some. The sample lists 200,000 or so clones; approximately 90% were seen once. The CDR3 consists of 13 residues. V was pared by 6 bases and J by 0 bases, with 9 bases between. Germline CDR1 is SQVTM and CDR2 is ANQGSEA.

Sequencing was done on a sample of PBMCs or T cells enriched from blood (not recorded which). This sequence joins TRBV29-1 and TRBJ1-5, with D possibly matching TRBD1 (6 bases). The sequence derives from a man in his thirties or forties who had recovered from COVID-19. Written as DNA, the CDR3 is TGCAGCGTGCGACAGGATAGCAATCAGCCCCAGCATTTT. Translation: CSVRQDSNQPQHF.